The clone carrying this T cell receptor beta chain occurred a few times. As the template, RNA transcripts were used to amplify TCR beta CDR3 regions. An opening RT-PCR round employed HTBI primers and preceded a second-round multiplex PCR. TCRdb re-derived calls from the multiplex PCR reads in MiXCR, one entry per CDR3 protein. The table has around 470,000 distinct CDR3 sequences, approximately 15% seen once; the top ten hold approximately 9.8%. The data originate from a study of Graves' ophthalmopathy and Graves' hyperthyroidism. This TCR was recovered from a woman in her twenties or thirties with Graves' ophthalmopathy. Sequencing was performed on blood.

CDR3: CASKGRSNQPQHF. As DNA, the CDR3 is TGTGCCAGTAAGGGAAGGAGCAATCAGCCCCAGCATTTT. The V gene is TRBV19, the J gene TRBJ1-5; D is undetermined. The V gene lost 7 bases and the J gene lost 1 base, with 8 bases spanning the gap. The CDR3 length is 13 residues. CDR1 is LNHDA and CDR2 is SQIVND in the germline V gene (reference sequence). The full variable domain, its missing parts supplied by reference TRBV19 and TRBJ1-5, is DGGITQSPKYLFRKEGQNVTLSCEQNLNHDAMYWYRQDPGQGLRLIYYSQIVNDFQKGDIAEGYSVSREKKESFPLTVTSAQKNPTAFYLCASKGRSNQPQHFGDGTRLSIL.